A selection of T cell receptor beta chains follows, all from one sample in a study of CD8 T cells in ankylosing spondylitis. Each CDR3 protein is one row after TCRdb ran MiXCR on the 5' RACE reads. The data show 250,000 to 300,000 distinct CDR3 sequences, about 20% seen once. The sample taken for sequencing was blood, either unsorted or a sorted T cell fraction (not recorded which). The receptors shown here come from a male donor with ankylosing spondylitis or in good health (not recorded which). Both conserved end residues are part of each CDR3. Fields, in order: D gene, J gene, V gene, clone size, CDR3 DNA, CDR3 protein. A D gene is named only where the DNA matches it firmly. Clone size is not always given. Where it is, it says once, few, many or a class for expanded clones.

>-|TRBJ1-1|TRBV5-1|many
TGCGCCAGCGGCCAAAACGCGGGGAACACTGAAGCTTTCTTT
CASGQNAGNTEAFF
>-|TRBJ1-6|TRBV3-1|-
TGTGCCAGCAGCCGGACCGACCGGGAATCACCCCTCCACTTT
CASSRTDRESPLHF
>TRBD1|TRBJ1-4|TRBV29-1|-
TGCAGCGTCTGCGGCGGGGGACAGCGAGAAAAACTGTTTTTT
CSVCGGGQREKLFF
>-|TRBJ2-5|TRBV5-1|-
TGCGCCAGCAGCTCGGCAGGGGACGGAGGGACCCAGTACTTC
CASSSAGDGGTQYF
>-|TRBJ2-5|TRBV5-1|few
TGCGCCAGCAGCTTGGCGCTAGCATCGGGCCAAGAGACCCAGTACTTC
CASSLALASGQETQYF
>-|TRBJ2-5|TRBV3-1|-
TGTGCCAGCAGCCAATTGAGGGAGACCCAGTACTTC
CASSQLRETQYF
>TRBD1|TRBJ2-1|TRBV28|few
TGTGCCAGCAGTTTATTATGGGACAGGGTAATTTACAATGAGCAGTTCTTC
CASSLLWDRVIYNEQFF
>-|TRBJ2-1|TRBV20-1|few
TGCAGTGCTAGAGATCGGGTTAAGGATGAGCAGTTCTTC
CSARDRVKDEQFF
>TRBD1|TRBJ2-1|TRBV20-1|-
TGCAGTGCTAGAGTCCCAGGGGGCGATGAGCAGTTCTTC
CSARVPGGDEQFF
>TRBD2|TRBJ2-1|TRBV6-4|few
TGTGCCAGCGCCGAGATAGCGGGAGGGCTTATGCGTGAGCAGTTCTTC
CASAEIAGGLMREQFF
>-|TRBJ2-3|TRBV11-2|many
TGTGCCAGCAGCCCTACCACAGATACGCAGTATTTT
CASSPTTDTQYF
>-|TRBJ1-5|TRBV6-1|many
TGTGCCAGCAGTAAGACAAACAGGGCCTATAGCAATCAGCCCCAGCATTTT
CASSKTNRAYSNQPQHF
>-|TRBJ2-3|TRBV20-1|-
TGCAGTGTTCCACTAGTTTTTAGCACAGATACGCAGTATTTT
CSVPLVFSTDTQYF
>-|TRBJ2-6|TRBV5-1|-
TGCGCCAGCAGGGCTCCAGGGTCCGGGGCCAACGTCCTGACTTTC
CASRAPGSGANVLTF
>-|TRBJ1-3|TRBV4-2|-
TGTGCCAGCAGCCAAGATGTTTCGGGGACTGGAAACACCATATATTTT
CASSQDVSGTGNTIYF
>-|TRBJ2-1|TRBV7-2|few
TGTGCCAGCAGCTTTGTTTCTAGGGACAATGAGCAGTTCTTC
CASSFVSRDNEQFF
>-|TRBJ2-2|TRBV29-1|-
TGCAGCGTTGGGGCAGGGTTGACCGGGGAGCTGTTTTTT
CSVGAGLTGELFF
>-|TRBJ2-2|TRBV20-1|-
TGCAGTGCTGTCCACTTAGTAAACACCGGGGAGCTGTTTTTT
CSAVHLVNTGELFF
>-|TRBJ2-1|TRBV20-1|-
TGCAGTGCTAGATCCGACGGGAGCTCCTACAATGAGCAGTTCTTC
CSARSDGSSYNEQFF
>-|TRBJ1-1|TRBV12-3/TRBV12-4|-
TGTGCCAGCAGTTTAGGTGGGGCTGTCACTGAAGCTTTCTTT
CASSLGGAVTEAFF
>-|TRBJ1-1|TRBV20-1|many
TGCAGTGCTAGGAGGACCGACACTGAAGCTTTCTTT
CSARRTDTEAFF
>TRBD1|TRBJ2-3|TRBV20-1|-
TGCAGTGCGAAATTGGACAGGGCGCCGGATACGCAGTATTTT
CSAKLDRAPDTQYF
>-|TRBJ2-1|TRBV29-1|few
TGCAGCGTTGAAGAAGGGAGCTGGTCCTACAATGAGCAGTTCTTC
CSVEEGSWSYNEQFF
>-|TRBJ1-2|TRBV6-6|many
TGTGCCAGCAGTTACACGGACAGCTACACCTTC
CASSYTDSYTF
>-|TRBJ2-2|TRBV28|-
TGTGCCAGCAGACTAGACATGACCGGGGAGCTGTTTTTT
CASRLDMTGELFF
>-|TRBJ2-2|TRBV24-1|once
TGTGCCACCAGTGATATGGGACGAGACACCGGGGAGCTGTTTTTT
CATSDMGRDTGELFF
>-|TRBJ2-2|TRBV5-1|-
TGCGCCAGCAGGGGCTCCGGTAGTCCGAACACCGGGGAGCTGTTTTTT
CASRGSGSPNTGELFF
>TRBD1|TRBJ1-2|TRBV25-1|many
TGTGCCAGCAGTGCAACCGGGACAGGCAACTATGGCTACACCTTC
CASSATGTGNYGYTF
>-|TRBJ2-1|TRBV27|many
TGTGCCAGCATCTTGCCTGTGGGTAATGAGCAGTTCTTC
CASILPVGNEQFF
>-|TRBJ2-5|TRBV27|-
TGTGCCAGCAGTTTATCATTTGCGGGACTCGGAGAGACCCAGTACTTC
CASSLSFAGLGETQYF
>-|TRBJ2-5|TRBV3-1|-
TGTGCCAGCAGCCAAGATGTGGGTGCAGGGAAAGAGACCCAGTACTTC
CASSQDVGAGKETQYF
>-|TRBJ1-5|TRBV2|-
TGTGCCAGCAGTGAAGCGAGGACGATCAATCAGCCCCAGCATTTT
CASSEARTINQPQHF
>-|TRBJ2-3|TRBV7-2|-
TGTGCCAGCAGCTTAGCGGACCTCAGATCGGCGCAGTATTTT
CASSLADLRSAQYF
>-|TRBJ2-1|TRBV7-6|few
TGTGCCAGCAGCTTTCAGCCTTCGTCACAAGAGCAGTTCTTC
CASSFQPSSQEQFF
>-|TRBJ1-4|TRBV12-3/TRBV12-4|-
TGTGCCAGCAGTTTCAAGGGGCCAGGGAATGAAAAACTGTTTTTT
CASSFKGPGNEKLFF
>-|TRBJ2-2|TRBV7-6|-
TGTGCCAGCAGCTCCCCCTCTAGCGCGAACACCGGGGAGCTGTTTTTT
CASSSPSSANTGELFF
>TRBD1|TRBJ1-4|TRBV5-1|-
TGCGCCAGCAGCCAGGACAGGGGGAAGGAAAAACTGTTTTTT
CASSQDRGKEKLFF
>TRBD2|TRBJ2-5|TRBV5-6|few
TGTGCCAGCAGCCAGTCGAGCGGGATAGAGACCCAGTACTTC
CASSQSSGIETQYF
>TRBD1|TRBJ2-2|TRBV5-1|few
TGCGCCAGCAGCTCAAGGGGGCCTGACACCGGGGAGCTGTTTTTT
CASSSRGPDTGELFF
>TRBD1|TRBJ1-6|TRBV13|-
TGTGCCAGCAAACAGGGGATTTCACCCCTCCACTTT
CASKQGISPLHF
>TRBD1|TRBJ2-1|TRBV9|-
TGTGCCAGCAGCGTAACAGGGGGAATCGATGAGCAGTTCTTC
CASSVTGGIDEQFF
>-|TRBJ1-6|TRBV20-1|-
TGCAGTGCTTTCCCTCGACAGGCGGGCTCACCCCTCCACTTT
CSAFPRQAGSPLHF
>-|TRBJ2-1|TRBV2|few
TGTGCCAGCAGTGAAGTGCAGGGTCTTAGGCATGAGCAGTTCTTC
CASSEVQGLRHEQFF
>-|TRBJ1-2|TRBV20-1|-
TGCAGTGCTCTAGGGACTCGGGGCTACACCTTC
CSALGTRGYTF
>-|TRBJ1-1|TRBV7-2|many
TGTGCCAGCAGCTTAATGACGGCGAACACTGAAGCTTTCTTT
CASSLMTANTEAFF
>-|TRBJ1-5|TRBV27|few
TGTGCCAGCAGTTTCATGTCTGCCCCCAATCAGCCCCAGCATTTT
CASSFMSAPNQPQHF
>-|TRBJ2-1|TRBV15|-
TGTGCCACCAGCAGAGAGGATAGCGGAATAAATGAGCAGTTCTTC
CATSREDSGINEQFF
>TRBD1|TRBJ2-1|TRBV10-2|many
TGCGCCAGCAGTGATGGGACAGGGGTAAATAATGAGCAGTTCTTC
CASSDGTGVNNEQFF
>-|TRBJ2-3|TRBV5-1|many
TGCGCCAGCAGCGTCGGGGATACAGATACGCAGTATTTT
CASSVGDTDTQYF
>-|TRBJ2-3|TRBV5-1|few
TGCGCCAGCAGCTCGGTCGGAGGGTCAGATACGCAGTATTTT
CASSSVGGSDTQYF
>TRBD2|TRBJ2-1|TRBV11-2|few
TGTGCCAGCAGCTTGGGACTAGCGGTAGACAATGAGCAGTTCTTC
CASSLGLAVDNEQFF
>-|TRBJ2-3|TRBV7-2|-
TGTGCCAGCAGCCCCCGCTCCGGAGATACGCAGTATTTT
CASSPRSGDTQYF
>-|TRBJ2-3|TRBV5-1|few
TGCGCCAGCAGCGACGCAGATACGCAGTATTTT
CASSDADTQYF
>TRBD1|TRBJ1-4|TRBV5-1|few
TGCGCCAGCAGCTTGGATCAGGGGGCTGGAAAACTGTTTTTT
CASSLDQGAGKLFF
>TRBD2|TRBJ2-5|TRBV27|-
TGTGCCAGCAGTATCGGGACTAGCGGGAGAGGAGAGACCCAGTACTTC
CASSIGTSGRGETQYF
>-|TRBJ2-1|TRBV5-1|-
TGCGCCAGCAGCGACTCGAGCTCCTACAATGAGCAGTTCTTC
CASSDSSSYNEQFF
>TRBD1|TRBJ2-1|TRBV7-8|few
TGTGCCAGCAGGGACAGGGGCTTCAATGAGCAGTTCTTC
CASRDRGFNEQFF
>-|TRBJ1-5|TRBV27|-
TGTACCAGCAGTTTAGGACACAGGGAGCAGGGTTCGAGCAATCAGCCCCAGCATTTT
CTSSLGHREQGSSNQPQHF
>-|TRBJ2-5|TRBV20-1|few
TGCAGTGCTAGACGGGTTGACGGGGACCAAGAGACCCAGTACTTC
CSARRVDGDQETQYF
>-|TRBJ2-3|TRBV27|few
TGTGCCAGCAGTTTGCTAGCGAGGGATACGCAGTATTTT
CASSLLARDTQYF